This T cell receptor (beta chain) was documented in a study of blood T cell repertoires in COVID-19. Study context: COVID-19 samples collected from the United States, Italy and Spain covered acute and convalescent phases. Nucleic acid was either cDNA or gDNA, and it came from T cells, B-cell-depleted T cells, or PBMCs.

Sequenced by immunoSEQ multiplex PCR; TCRdb stores in-frame clones only, minus some. The table records fewer than 250,000 clones, about 90% of them present only once. The CDR3 totals 15 residues. Losses at the gene ends were 3 bases for V and 2 bases for J; bases not matched to a gene: 2. The germline V gene has CDR1 SGDLS and CDR2 YYNGEE. The gene calls are TRBV9 and TRBJ1-5; 10 nucleotides line up with TRBD1. The receptor was isolated from a young man with COVID-19, enrolled during active disease. The sequenced material came from peripheral blood. CDR3 coding DNA: TGTGCCAGCAGCGGCGGGACAGGGGGCAATCAGCCCCAGCATTTT. Protein: CASSGGTGGNQPQHF.